These 5 T cell receptor beta chains share one sample of origin, sequenced in a study of cytomegalovirus exposure and HLA in healthy donors (dated by TCRdb to about 2017). Receptor libraries were prepared by the immunoSEQ multiplex PCR assay. Not all clones reach the TCRdb copy of this immuneACCESS table, which keeps in-frame sequences only. Checked studies attribute under half of the gap to unresolved V genes and leave the rest unexplained. The sample table shows 82,000 or so clones, and roughly 94% are seen once. Jointly, the top ten make up about 0.7% of the sample. The sample taken for sequencing was PBMCs. Receptor source: a woman aged 18-35 years in good health and CMV-seronegative.

The chain couples TRBV19 to TRBJ1-5; 7 positions agree with TRBD1. Germline V CDR1 and CDR2: LNHDA, SQIVND (reference sequence). CDR3 size: 13 residues. The V gene end was trimmed by 10 bases and the J gene end by 5 bases; junction bases not matched to a gene: 8. CDR3 loop: CATWGQGDQPQHF. CDR3 in DNA: TGTGCCACCTGGGGGCAGGGGGATCAGCCCCAGCATTTT.

The chain is built from TRBV9 and TRBJ2-5; 9 bases fit TRBD2. With 0 bases clipped from V and 4 bases from J, the junction kept 10 bases outside the gene matches. The CDR3 totals 17 residues. Germline assignment: CDR1 SGDLS and CDR2 YYNGEE. CDR3 sequence: CASSVGGGAGGGETQYF. The DNA for the CDR3 is TGTGCCAGCAGCGTAGGGGGAGGAGCGGGAGGAGGAGAGACCCAGTACTTC.

The chain is built from TRBV6-5 and TRBJ1-2; possible D gene TRBD1, 5 bases. The V gene lost 0 bases and the J gene lost 3 bases, with 8 bases spanning the gap. The CDR3 contains 14 residues. Germline V lookup: CDR1 MNHEY, CDR2 SVGAGI. As DNA, the CDR3 is TGTGCCAGCAGTTACTCGGCAGGGTACTATGGCTACACCTTC. Its translation: CASSYSAGYYGYTF.

This chain uses TRBV29-1 with TRBJ2-5, with D perhaps TRBD2 (5 bases). This CDR3 contains 14 residues. Germline CDR1 reads SQVTM; CDR2 reads ANQGSEA. Trimming stripped 5 bases from V and 1 base from J, with 14 bases between. CDR3 region: CSVKPKRSQETQYF. CDR3 DNA: TGCAGCGTTAAACCCAAGCGGAGCCAAGAGACCCAGTACTTC.

This clone was seen once. J is TRBJ2-7 and V is TRBV6-5, with TRBD1 identical over 7 bases. The CDR3 loop spans 13 amino acids. CDR1 and CDR2 (germline): MNHEY, SVGAGI. V lost 6 bases to trimming and J lost 2 bases; unmatched junction nucleotides: 4. The CDR3 sequence is CASRRTGPYEQYF. The CDR3 bases are TGTGCCAGCAGACGGACAGGCCCCTACGAGCAGTACTTC.